The rows below give T cell receptor beta chains drawn from one sample of a study of a mutant IDH1 vaccine in newly diagnosed glioma. Clones were read by immunoSEQ multiplex PCR, and TCRdb kept only the in-frame ones, dropping some. The table has about 100,000 clones, about 82% seen once; the top ten hold approximately 7.6%. This sample comprised PBMCs, obtained from a glioma patient treated with radiotherapy, temozolomide or both. The source of these receptors is a man aged 40-55 years with glioma. Both conserved end residues are part of each CDR3. A D gene is named only where the DNA matches it firmly. Rows give clone size only sometimes, using once, few, many, or a class for an expanded clone.

cdr3_aa: CASSQEGPGYNEQFF
cdr3_nt: TGCGCCAGCAGCCAAGAAGGTCCGGGTTACAATGAGCAGTTCTTC
d_call: .
clone_size: .
v_call: TRBV4-3
j_call: TRBJ2-1

cdr3_aa: CASSLVRGRGNDTQYF
cdr3_nt: TGTGCCAGCAGCTTAGTTCGCGGGAGGGGGAACGATACGCAGTATTTT
d_call: TRBD2
clone_size: .
v_call: TRBV11-2
j_call: TRBJ2-3

cdr3_aa: CASSLSAGGREKLFF
cdr3_nt: TGTGCCAGCAGCTTAAGTGCAGGGGGGCGTGAAAAACTGTTTTTT
d_call: TRBD1
clone_size: .
v_call: TRBV7-2
j_call: TRBJ1-4

cdr3_aa: CASSRGGALNTEAFF
cdr3_nt: TGTGCCAGCAGCCGCGGGGGGGCTTTGAACACTGAAGCTTTCTTT
d_call: .
clone_size: .
v_call: TRBV5-5
j_call: TRBJ1-1

cdr3_aa: CASSRYRGPQETQYF
cdr3_nt: TGCGCCAGCAGCCGTTACAGGGGGCCCCAAGAGACCCAGTACTTC
d_call: TRBD1
clone_size: .
v_call: TRBV4-3
j_call: TRBJ2-5

cdr3_aa: CASSLMASGLETQYF
cdr3_nt: TGTGCCAGCAGCTTAATGGCTAGCGGCCTAGAGACCCAGTACTTC
d_call: TRBD2
clone_size: once
v_call: TRBV7-2
j_call: TRBJ2-5

cdr3_aa: CASSLLTGGKDTQYF
cdr3_nt: TGTGCCAGCAGCCTTTTGACAGGGGGCAAGGATACGCAGTATTTT
d_call: TRBD1
clone_size: .
v_call: TRBV14
j_call: TRBJ2-3

cdr3_aa: CASSLVEGANTEAFF
cdr3_nt: TGTGCCAGCAGCTTAGTGGAGGGGGCCAACACTGAAGCTTTCTTT
d_call: TRBD1
clone_size: .
v_call: TRBV7-2
j_call: TRBJ1-1

cdr3_aa: CASSDPGHEQYF
cdr3_nt: TGTGCCAGCAGCGATCCAGGGCACGAGCAGTACTTC
d_call: .
clone_size: .
v_call: TRBV9
j_call: TRBJ2-7

cdr3_aa: CASLGGGLTQQETQYF
cdr3_nt: TGTGCCAGCTTGGGCGGGGGCCTGACCCAACAAGAGACCCAGTACTTC
d_call: .
clone_size: .
v_call: TRBV21-1
j_call: TRBJ2-5

cdr3_aa: CASSPRTGAALGDTQYF
cdr3_nt: TGTGCCAGCAGCCCCCGGACAGGGGCTGCCCTGGGGGATACGCAGTATTTT
d_call: TRBD1
clone_size: .
v_call: TRBV9
j_call: TRBJ2-3

cdr3_aa: CAWSVGQGINSPLHF
cdr3_nt: TGTGCCTGGAGTGTCGGACAGGGCATTAATTCACCCCTCCACTTT
d_call: TRBD1
clone_size: .
v_call: TRBV30
j_call: TRBJ1-6

cdr3_aa: CASVPNTRGTGELFF
cdr3_nt: TGTGCCAGTGTTCCCAATACTAGGGGTACCGGGGAGCTGTTTTTT
d_call: .
clone_size: .
v_call: TRBV28
j_call: TRBJ2-2

cdr3_aa: CASVGPSYEQYF
cdr3_nt: TGTGCCAGCGTCGGGCCGTCCTACGAGCAGTACTTC
d_call: .
clone_size: few
v_call: TRBV11-2
j_call: TRBJ2-7

cdr3_aa: CASSEKGQPRRNTIYF
cdr3_nt: TGTGCCAGCAGTGAAAAGGGACAGCCAAGAAGAAACACCATATATTTT
d_call: TRBD1
clone_size: .
v_call: TRBV6-1
j_call: TRBJ1-3

cdr3_aa: CASSLVAGGGNEKLFF
cdr3_nt: TGTGCCAGCAGCTTAGTGGCGGGCGGAGGTAATGAAAAACTGTTTTTT
d_call: .
clone_size: .
v_call: TRBV7-2
j_call: TRBJ1-4

cdr3_aa: CACKTGADTQYF
cdr3_nt: TGTGCCTGCAAAACAGGGGCGGATACGCAGTATTTT
d_call: TRBD1
clone_size: .
v_call: TRBV30
j_call: TRBJ2-3

cdr3_aa: CASSSPFRQGPNEKLFF
cdr3_nt: TGTGCCAGCAGCTCACCGTTCAGACAGGGACCTAATGAAAAACTGTTTTTT
d_call: TRBD1
clone_size: .
v_call: TRBV7-4
j_call: TRBJ1-4

cdr3_aa: CASSFWTGYVYEQYF
cdr3_nt: TGTGCCAGCAGTTTTTGGACAGGATATGTGTACGAGCAGTACTTC
d_call: TRBD1
clone_size: .
v_call: TRBV27
j_call: TRBJ2-7

cdr3_aa: CSAWTNEKLFF
cdr3_nt: TGCAGTGCATGGACTAATGAAAAACTGTTTTTT
d_call: .
clone_size: .
v_call: TRBV20-1
j_call: TRBJ1-4

cdr3_aa: CASSFVGYSTEAFF
cdr3_nt: TGTGCCAGCAGTTTCGTGGGGTACTCCACTGAAGCTTTCTTT
d_call: .
clone_size: .
v_call: TRBV27
j_call: TRBJ1-1

cdr3_aa: CASSPGPAATNEKLFF
cdr3_nt: TGTGCCAGCAGCCCGGGGCCAGCTGCAACTAATGAAAAACTGTTTTTT
d_call: .
clone_size: .
v_call: TRBV5-6
j_call: TRBJ1-4

cdr3_aa: CASSVQGNSNSPLHF
cdr3_nt: TGTGCCAGCAGTGTTCAGGGGAACTCTAATTCACCCCTCCACTTT
d_call: .
clone_size: once
v_call: TRBV25-1
j_call: TRBJ1-6

cdr3_aa: CASSLLASGGADTQYF
cdr3_nt: TGCGCCAGCAGCTTGTTAGCTAGCGGGGGGGCAGATACGCAGTATTTT
d_call: TRBD2
clone_size: .
v_call: TRBV5-1
j_call: TRBJ2-3

cdr3_aa: CASSPGQFF
cdr3_nt: TGTGCCAGCAGCCCGGGACAGTTCTTC
d_call: .
clone_size: .
v_call: TRBV5-6
j_call: TRBJ2-1

cdr3_aa: CASGLASGTAGKGEQFF
cdr3_nt: TGTGCTAGTGGTTTGGCCTCCGGGACTGCGGGGAAAGGGGAGCAGTTCTTC
d_call: .
clone_size: .
v_call: TRBV12-5
j_call: TRBJ2-1

cdr3_aa: CASSIPRGRIQPQHF
cdr3_nt: TGTGCCAGTAGTATACCCAGGGGACGAATTCAGCCCCAGCATTTT
d_call: .
clone_size: .
v_call: TRBV19
j_call: TRBJ1-5

cdr3_aa: CASSPPAGLDYNEQFF
cdr3_nt: TGTGCCAGCTCACCACCAGCCGGGCTTGACTACAATGAGCAGTTCTTC
d_call: .
clone_size: .
v_call: TRBV18
j_call: TRBJ2-1

cdr3_aa: CSVDRGYGYTF
cdr3_nt: TGCAGCGTTGACCGGGGTTATGGCTACACCTTC
d_call: .
clone_size: .
v_call: TRBV29-1
j_call: TRBJ1-2

cdr3_aa: CASSPTGGVGNTIYF
cdr3_nt: TGTGCCAGCAGTCCCACCGGGGGTGTCGGAAACACCATATATTTT
d_call: .
clone_size: .
v_call: TRBV6-1
j_call: TRBJ1-3

cdr3_aa: CASSLKVNQPQHF
cdr3_nt: TGTGCCAGCAGTTTGAAAGTAAATCAGCCCCAGCATTTT
d_call: .
clone_size: .
v_call: TRBV27
j_call: TRBJ1-5

cdr3_aa: CASSASGGALETQYF
cdr3_nt: TGTGCCAGCAGTGCTAGCGGGGGGGCCCTGGAGACCCAGTACTTC
d_call: TRBD2
clone_size: .
v_call: TRBV2
j_call: TRBJ2-5

cdr3_aa: CASSPHLPLNGDQPQHF
cdr3_nt: TGTGCCAGCAGCCCCCACCTCCCACTAAACGGGGATCAGCCCCAGCATTTT
d_call: .
clone_size: .
v_call: TRBV28
j_call: TRBJ1-5

cdr3_aa: CASSQAGGGLAVYNEQFF
cdr3_nt: TGTGCCAGCAGCCAAGCAGGTGGGGGTCTAGCCGTCTACAATGAGCAGTTCTTC
d_call: .
clone_size: once
v_call: TRBV14
j_call: TRBJ2-1

cdr3_aa: CAISELSGTSYNEQFF
cdr3_nt: TGTGCCATCAGTGAATTGAGCGGGACGTCCTACAATGAGCAGTTCTTC
d_call: TRBD2
clone_size: .
v_call: TRBV10-3
j_call: TRBJ2-1

cdr3_aa: CASSVGGEETQYF
cdr3_nt: TGTGCCAGCAGCGTAGGCGGGGAAGAGACCCAGTACTTC
d_call: .
clone_size: once
v_call: TRBV9
j_call: TRBJ2-5

cdr3_aa: CASSSSRQFF
cdr3_nt: TGTGCCAGCAGTTCCTCTAGGCAGTTCTTC
d_call: .
clone_size: few
v_call: TRBV2
j_call: TRBJ2-1

cdr3_aa: CASSLGSSNQPQHF
cdr3_nt: TGTGCCAGCAGCTTGGGCAGTAGTAATCAGCCCCAGCATTTT
d_call: .
clone_size: .
v_call: TRBV5-6
j_call: TRBJ1-5